This T cell receptor (beta chain) is from a study of blood T cells in healthy people across ages. V lost 8 bases and J 0 bases, leaving 10 bases between the germline ends. The CDR3 runs to 13 residues. Germline CDR1 reads SEHNR; CDR2 reads FQNEAQ (reference sequence). Study-level results: Underestimates were what the diversity estimates from one million T cells were considered to be. What prevented conclusive comparison of naive and antigen-experienced cells was that PBMCs were unsorted.

A second roughly 7 to 12 cycle PCR used barcoded and J-beta primers. Each CDR3 protein gets one entry after TCRdb re-called the 5' RACE reads with MiXCR. Of about 670,000 distinct CDR3 sequences detected, around 52% appear once; the ten largest clones hold approximately 15%. For this clonotype: Its matching antigen is unknown.

The sequenced sample was blood. The TCR comes from a woman aged 80 or older in good health. The chain combines TRBV7-9 with TRBJ1-1; D not certain. The CDR3 here is CASAALMNTEAFF. As DNA, the CDR3 is TGTGCCAGCGCCGCCCTAATGAACACTGAAGCTTTCTTT.